This T cell receptor (beta chain) was profiled in a study of radiation and T cells in renal cell carcinoma. Study results and caveats: Top tumor clonotypes rose in blood 2 weeks post-radiation, then contracted.

This clone qualifies as medium-sized. Its antigen is not known. Produced via immunoSEQ multiplex PCR; TCRdb's table is partial and in-frame only. Here the sample spans 10,000 to 15,000 clones, roughly 34% being singletons. The CDR3 sequence is 15 residues long. V lost 1 base and J lost 2, with 12 bases in between. Looked up from germline, CDR1 is SGDLS and CDR2 is YYNGEE. As for treatment: 15 Gy SBRT to primary tumor, nephrectomy 4 weeks later. This chain joins TRBV9 and TRBJ2-5; possibly TRBD2 for D (5 bases). The clonotype comes from a man aged 55 to 69 with renal cell carcinoma. The sample in question was tumor tissue, obtained from a patient whose treatment included radiotherapy and nephrectomy. The CDR3: CASSVNGADQETQYF. As DNA, the CDR3 is TGTGCCAGCAGCGTAAACGGAGCGGATCAAGAGACCCAGTACTTC.